This T cell receptor beta chain derives from a study of cytomegalovirus exposure and HLA in healthy donors. Primers for the PCR totalled 60 Vbeta and 13 Jbeta. Assay used: immunoSEQ multiplex PCR; TCRdb lists only in-frame clones, some missing. The table has roughly 110,000 clones, roughly three quarters seen once. The donors, nominally healthy at sampling, likely had unrecorded immune exposures. Germline CDR1 reads MNHNS; CDR2 reads SASEGT. The CDR3 sequence is 18 residues long. Trimming cost V 2 bases and J 0 bases; bases outside gene matches: 10. This clone was found a few times. Its matching antigen is unknown. Findings and caveats of the study: The study recorded about 160 TCR beta chains that were cytomegalovirus-associated. Follow-up analysis later connected one missense variant in DCLRE1C with trimming of TCR beta V- and J-genes.

The chain has TRBV6-1 and TRBJ2-3, with 8 positions matching TRBD2. This TCR was recovered from a woman in her thirties or forties in good health and CMV-seropositive. The sample comprised PBMCs. The CDR3 coding sequence is TGTGCCAGCAGTGAATACGGGGGGGCCTCCTCTAGCACAGATACGCAGTATTTT. It specifies CASSEYGGASSSTDTQYF.